Included here is one T cell receptor beta chain sequence, with context. This clone was found a few times. Its target antigen remains unknown. No qualities accompany the bases; no much larger clone lies one base away. From each donor, a single peripheral blood sample of about 100 mL on average was drawn into heparinised tubes. Using a panel that included CD45RO, CCR7, CD25, CD127, CD95 and CD27, naive, central memory, regulatory and stem cell-like memory CD4+ T cells were sorted on a BD FACSAria II. A purity above 98% was achieved for all sorted populations. PBMCs were separated immediately by Lymphoprep density gradient centrifugation and were stained directly, without being cultured. So that batch effects would be minimized, each experiment stained and sorted samples in pairs, pairing one healthy donor with one patient. The sample belongs to a study of beta chain features in type 1 diabetes (dated by TCRdb to 2017 to 2018). Regarding the study in general: Mean age, gender distribution, total cell number and subset yield were not different between patients and healthy donors. A total of over 95,000,000 sorted cells were examined across all samples, and RNA yield correlated strongly with the number of cells per subset. The study compared the TCRB repertoires of sorted circulating CD4+ T cell subsets in recently diagnosed type 1 diabetes patients with those in matched healthy donors. Naive and central memory subsets were obtained from all 30 or so donors, but regulatory and stem cell-like memory subsets were isolated from only 8 patients and roughly 8 healthy donors. Results and caveats for the whole study, not just this receptor: Fewer insertions and more nucleotide deletions at VDJ recombination sites were observed in patients with type 1 diabetes, implying thymic rearrangement abnormalities. Naive, central memory and regulatory TCRB repertoires appeared more similar among patients than among healthy donors. In all four CD4+ subsets, TCRB CDR3 length was moderately but significantly shorter in type 1 diabetes patients. Shorter templates might have been favored by PCR, but patient and control samples were amplified and corrected together, so both groups would have been affected equally by any skew. Because small numbers of individuals were included in the HLA sub-analyses, any influence of HLA type on TCRB rearrangement was left unresolved. Because cDNA was sequenced instead of genomic DNA, highly expressing activated cells could be over-represented, though the groups showed no difference in activation or CD3 levels.

The High Capacity cDNA Reverse Transcription Kit was used to reverse transcribe all of the isolated RNA, meaning that expressed TCRB transcripts were what got sequenced. Deep immunoSEQ sequencing was applied to naive, central memory and regulatory T cell samples, giving an average of roughly 3.3 million total reads per sample. After sorted cells were lysed in RLT buffer, RNA was extracted with DNase-treated RNeasy Micro or Mini kits, with the choice depending on cell number. To prevent cross-contamination, each cell subset was processed individually, whereas patient and healthy donor samples were processed jointly. Using the immunoSEQ multiplex PCR, TCRB sequences were amplified from cDNA into 87-bp fragments spanning the CDR3 region. Sequencing of the amplicons was performed on the Illumina HiSeq platform. As for the authors' bioinformatics: Synthetic template baselines were used to correct PCR bias computationally, reads within Hamming distance 2 were collapsed together, and singletons that could not be merged were discarded. Reads were aligned against IMGT so that V, D and J genes, CDR3 length and insertions or deletions at six rearrangement sites could be assigned. Within each subset, clonotype counts were normalized to sorted cell number, after which true diversity and Gini coefficients were computed with the tcR R package. The overlap coefficient, calculated on TCRB nucleotide sequences, was used to measure repertoire sharing. TCRdb limited this immuneACCESS table to in-frame rearrangements with V and J called. A share of clones is missing; checked studies link under half to unresolved V genes, and the rest is unexplained. V and J calls and clone size come straight from that table; D and trimming were deduced from the DNA. This sample lists 150,000 to 190,000 clones; around 10% were detected once. Around 2% of the sample rests with the top ten.

V sheds 2 bases and J sheds 2 bases, leaving 4 bases between their ends. Via the germline V gene, CDR1 is KGHSH and CDR2 LQKENI. Including cysteine and phenylalanine, the CDR3 has 12 amino acids. Only CDR3 DNA is held: 36 bases, read in frame from base 1. The clonotype was recovered from a man aged 18 to 35 in good health. Sequencing was done on a sample of central memory CD4+ T cells from blood. The chain couples TRBV18 to TRBJ2-7, with no reliable assignment of the D segment. The bases read TGTGCCAGCTCACCAATCACCTACGAGCAGTACTTC. It translates as CASSPITYEQYF.